The rows below give T cell receptor beta chains drawn from one sample of a study of CD8+ T cells in alopecia areata. Sequencing used immunoSEQ multiplex PCR; TCRdb keeps in-frame clones, though not all of them. In the table there are 150,000 to 200,000 clones, 60% of which are singletons. The sample consisted of CD4+ T cells sorted from blood, taken at week 24, from a patient treated with tofacitinib. These TCRs come from a human donor with alopecia areata. The CDR3 runs from the conserved cysteine through the conserved F or W. Each record gives: clone size, D gene, V gene, J gene, CDR3 DNA, CDR3 protein. The D gene is left open where the match is weak. Not every row has a clone size; where given, it reads once, few, many or a size class.

size: few; D: NA; V: TRBV5-1; J: TRBJ1-5; DNA: TGCGCCAGCAGCTTGGGAGGGGTGAACAATCAGCCCCAGCATTTT; CDR3: CASSLGGVNNQPQHF
size: NA; D: NA; V: TRBV5-1; J: TRBJ1-2; DNA: TGCGCCAGCAGCTTGGCCCCCGACGGGGGCCATACCTTC; CDR3: CASSLAPDGGHTF
size: few; D: TRBD2; V: TRBV4-1; J: TRBJ2-7; DNA: TGCGCCAGCAGCCCCGAGGGGGGACTAGCGTCGCGCGAGCAGTACTTC; CDR3: CASSPEGGLASREQYF
size: NA; D: NA; V: TRBV29-1; J: TRBJ1-2; DNA: TGCAGCGTTGACCGTCCCCAAGGGGGAGGCTACACCTTC; CDR3: CSVDRPQGGGYTF
size: NA; D: NA; V: TRBV11-2; J: TRBJ1-2; DNA: TGTGCCAGCAGCTTAAGTTGGCAGGGCCTCACCTTC; CDR3: CASSLSWQGLTF
size: NA; D: NA; V: TRBV5-1; J: TRBJ2-6; DNA: TGCGCCAGCAGCTTGGCTGGGGCCAACGTCCTGACTTTC; CDR3: CASSLAGANVLTF
size: NA; D: NA; V: TRBV11-2; J: TRBJ1-1; DNA: TGTGCCAGCAGCTTCGGCCAGGCGAGCACTGAAGCTTTCTTT; CDR3: CASSFGQASTEAFF
size: NA; D: NA; V: TRBV12-5; J: TRBJ2-3; DNA: TGTGCCCCGCAAGGTACGGCGACAGATACGCAGTATTTT; CDR3: CAPQGTATDTQYF
size: once; D: NA; V: TRBV18; J: TRBJ2-7; DNA: TGTGCCAGCTCACCAGGGAGGTACGAGCAGTACTTC; CDR3: CASSPGRYEQYF
size: few; D: NA; V: TRBV9; J: TRBJ2-2; DNA: TGTGCCAGCAGCGTAGAGGGGGGCAGCACCGGGGAGCTGTTTTTT; CDR3: CASSVEGGSTGELFF
size: NA; D: NA; V: TRBV29-1; J: TRBJ2-7; DNA: TGCAGCTCCGGCGCCGGCAACGAGCAGTACTTC; CDR3: CSSGAGNEQYF
size: NA; D: NA; V: TRBV9; J: TRBJ2-3; DNA: TGTGCCAGCAGCGTAGGTGCGCGGGCTAGCACAGATACGCAGTATTTT; CDR3: CASSVGARASTDTQYF
size: few; D: NA; V: TRBV6-1; J: TRBJ1-5; DNA: TGTGCCAGCAGTGACCTGGAAAATCAGCCCCAGCATTTT; CDR3: CASSDLENQPQHF
size: NA; D: NA; V: TRBV14; J: TRBJ2-7; DNA: TGTGCCAGCAGCCCCCCCGGGGGACATTCTACCTACGAGCAGTACTTC; CDR3: CASSPPGGHSTYEQYF
size: many; D: TRBD1; V: TRBV7-8; J: TRBJ1-2; DNA: TGTGCCAGCAGCTTAGTTTCCCCCGGGACAGATGTTCTCTATGGCTACACCTTC; CDR3: CASSLVSPGTDVLYGYTF
size: few; D: NA; V: TRBV11-3; J: TRBJ2-7; DNA: TGTGCCAGCAGCTTAACTGGGCCCTCCTACGAGCAGTACTTC; CDR3: CASSLTGPSYEQYF
size: once; D: TRBD1; V: TRBV27; J: TRBJ2-7; DNA: TGTGCCAGCTCCAAACTCCGGGACAGGGGTTCCTACGAGCAGTACTTC; CDR3: CASSKLRDRGSYEQYF
size: NA; D: NA; V: TRBV4-3; J: TRBJ2-1; DNA: TGCGCCAGCAGCCACATCAGGAATGAGCAGTTCTTC; CDR3: CASSHIRNEQFF
size: few; D: TRBD2; V: TRBV18; J: TRBJ2-1; DNA: TGTGCCAGCTCACCAAAGACGGGGGGGCTTACGAATGAGCAGTTCTTC; CDR3: CASSPKTGGLTNEQFF
size: NA; D: NA; V: TRBV25-1; J: TRBJ1-2; DNA: TGTGCCAGCAGTGAATGGTTGGGGGAGCATGGCTACACCTTC; CDR3: CASSEWLGEHGYTF
size: NA; D: NA; V: TRBV19; J: TRBJ1-4; DNA: TGTGCCAGTAGTGTTGGCTCCCGTCTGGAAAAACTGTTTTTT; CDR3: CASSVGSRLEKLFF
size: NA; D: NA; V: TRBV2; J: TRBJ2-5; DNA: TGTGCCAGCAGTGAAGCCCGGCAAGAGACCCAGTACTTC; CDR3: CASSEARQETQYF
size: NA; D: NA; V: TRBV10-3; J: TRBJ2-2; DNA: TGTGCCATGGCCCCATCTAGCTTGAACACCGGGGAGCTGTTTTTT; CDR3: CAMAPSSLNTGELFF
size: once; D: NA; V: TRBV29-1; J: TRBJ2-7; DNA: TGCAGCGTTGAGGCTGGCTACGAGCAGTACTTC; CDR3: CSVEAGYEQYF
size: NA; D: NA; V: TRBV6-5; J: TRBJ2-7; DNA: TGTGCCAGCAGTTACTCGGGGTCCTACGAGCAGTACTTC; CDR3: CASSYSGSYEQYF
size: NA; D: NA; V: TRBV2; J: TRBJ2-1; DNA: TGTGCCAGCAGAGGGGACCGGAGCTCCTACAATGAGCAGTTCTTC; CDR3: CASRGDRSSYNEQFF
size: NA; D: NA; V: TRBV2; J: TRBJ2-7; DNA: TGTGCCAGCATGGGGGTCGAGCAGTACTTC; CDR3: CASMGVEQYF
size: NA; D: TRBD1; V: TRBV29-1; J: TRBJ1-1; DNA: TGCAGCGTTGGCATAGGGGGCCAGAACACTGAAGCTTTCTTT; CDR3: CSVGIGGQNTEAFF
size: NA; D: TRBD1; V: TRBV5-6; J: TRBJ1-5; DNA: TGTGCCAGCAGCTTCGGGACAGGCGATCAGCCCCAGCATTTT; CDR3: CASSFGTGDQPQHF